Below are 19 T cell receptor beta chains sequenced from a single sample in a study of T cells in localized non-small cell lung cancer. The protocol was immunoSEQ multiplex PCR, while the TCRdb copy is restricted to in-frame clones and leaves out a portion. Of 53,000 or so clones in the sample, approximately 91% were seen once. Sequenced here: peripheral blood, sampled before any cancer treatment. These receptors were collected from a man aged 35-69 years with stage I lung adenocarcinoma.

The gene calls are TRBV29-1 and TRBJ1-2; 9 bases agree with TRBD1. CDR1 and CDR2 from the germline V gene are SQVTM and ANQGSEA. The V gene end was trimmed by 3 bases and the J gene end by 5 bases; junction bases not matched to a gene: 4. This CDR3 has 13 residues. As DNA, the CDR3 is TGCAGCGTTGATGCGACAGGGGGGTATGGCTACACCTTC. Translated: CSVDATGGYGYTF.

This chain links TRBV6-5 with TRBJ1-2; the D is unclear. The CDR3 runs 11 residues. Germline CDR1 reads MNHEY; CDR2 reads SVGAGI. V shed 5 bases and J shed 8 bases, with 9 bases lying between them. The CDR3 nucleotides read TGTGCCAGCAGTCACGGCGTGGGCTACACCTTC. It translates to CASSHGVGYTF.

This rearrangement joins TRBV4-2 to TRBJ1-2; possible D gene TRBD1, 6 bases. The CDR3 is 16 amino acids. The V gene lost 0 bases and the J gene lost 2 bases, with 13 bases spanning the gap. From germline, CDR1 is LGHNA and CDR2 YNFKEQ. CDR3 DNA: TGTGCCAGCAGCCAAGAATGGGGCCAGGGGAACTATGGCTACACCTTC. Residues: CASSQEWGQGNYGYTF.

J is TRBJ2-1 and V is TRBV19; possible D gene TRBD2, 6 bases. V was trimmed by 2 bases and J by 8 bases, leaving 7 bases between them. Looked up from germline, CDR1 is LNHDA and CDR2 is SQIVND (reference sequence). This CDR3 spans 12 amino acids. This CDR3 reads CASSITGDEQFF. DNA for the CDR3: TGTGCCAGTAGTATAACGGGGGATGAGCAGTTCTTC.

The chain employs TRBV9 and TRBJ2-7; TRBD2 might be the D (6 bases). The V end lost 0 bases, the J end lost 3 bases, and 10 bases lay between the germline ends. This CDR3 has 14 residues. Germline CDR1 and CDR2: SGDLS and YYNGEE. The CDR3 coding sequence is TGTGCCAGCAGCGTAGAACCTAGCGTCTACGAGCAGTACTTC. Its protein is CASSVEPSVYEQYF. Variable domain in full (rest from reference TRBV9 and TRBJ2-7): DSGVTQTPKHLITATGQRVTLRCSPRSGDLSVYWYQQSLDQGLQFLIQYYNGEERAKGNILERFSAQQFPDLHSELNLSSLELGDSALYFCASSVEPSVYEQYFGPGTRLTVT.

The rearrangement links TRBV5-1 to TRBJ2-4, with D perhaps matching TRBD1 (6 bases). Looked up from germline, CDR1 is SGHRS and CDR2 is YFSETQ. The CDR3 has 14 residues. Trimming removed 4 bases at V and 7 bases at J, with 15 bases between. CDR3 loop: CASSLAGRGNIQYF. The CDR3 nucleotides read TGCGCCAGCAGCCTCGCAGGAAGGGGGAACATTCAGTACTTC.

As DNA, the CDR3 is TGTGCCAGTAGTTCCCGACAGGCGAGGTTCAACACTGAAGCTTTCTTT. Protein product: CASSSRQARFNTEAFF. The chain has TRBV19 and TRBJ1-1; the D gene is possibly TRBD1 (6 bases). Germline-derived CDR1 and CDR2 are LNHDA and SQIVND (reference sequence). Trimming left V 5 bases short and J 2 bases short, with 18 bases between. This CDR3 region has 16 residues.

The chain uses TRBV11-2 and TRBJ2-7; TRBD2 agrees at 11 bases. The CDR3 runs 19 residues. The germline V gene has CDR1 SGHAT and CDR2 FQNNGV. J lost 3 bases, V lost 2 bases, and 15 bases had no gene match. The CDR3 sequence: CASSLSGHKGLAVLYEQYF. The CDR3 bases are TGTGCCAGCAGCTTAAGCGGGCACAAGGGACTAGCGGTGCTCTACGAGCAGTACTTC.

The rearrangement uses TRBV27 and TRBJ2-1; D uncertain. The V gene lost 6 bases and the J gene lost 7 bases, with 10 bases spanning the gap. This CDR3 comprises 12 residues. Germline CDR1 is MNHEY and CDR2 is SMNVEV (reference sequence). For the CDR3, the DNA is TGTGCCAGCAGGGATTCTCGGAATGAGCAGTTCTTC. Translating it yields CASRDSRNEQFF.

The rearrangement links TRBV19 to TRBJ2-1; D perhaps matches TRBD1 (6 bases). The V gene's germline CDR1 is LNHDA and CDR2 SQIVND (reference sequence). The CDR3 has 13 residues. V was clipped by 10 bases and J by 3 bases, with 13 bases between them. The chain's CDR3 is CATSTGLYNEQFF. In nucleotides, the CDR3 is TGTGCCACATCGACAGGACTCTACAATGAGCAGTTCTTC. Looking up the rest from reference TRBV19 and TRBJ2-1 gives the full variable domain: DGGITQSPKYLFRKEGQNVTLSCEQNLNHDAMYWYRQDPGQGLRLIYYSQIVNDFQKGDIAEGYSVSREKKESFPLTVTSAQKNPTAFYLCATSTGLYNEQFFGPGTRLTVL.

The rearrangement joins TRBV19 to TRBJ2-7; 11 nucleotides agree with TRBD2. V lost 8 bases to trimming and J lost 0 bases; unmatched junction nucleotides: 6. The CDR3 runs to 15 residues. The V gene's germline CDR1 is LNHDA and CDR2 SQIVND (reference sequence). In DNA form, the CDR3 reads TGTGCCAGTTCCTCCACTAGCGGGGGCTCCTACGAGCAGTACTTC. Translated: CASSSTSGGSYEQYF.

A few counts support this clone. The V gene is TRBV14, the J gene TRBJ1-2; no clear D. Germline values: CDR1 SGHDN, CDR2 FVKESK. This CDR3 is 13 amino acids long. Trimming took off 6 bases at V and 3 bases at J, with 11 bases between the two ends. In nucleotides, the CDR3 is TGTGCCAGCAGTCCGGACGTATACTATGGCTACACCTTC. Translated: CASSPDVYYGYTF.

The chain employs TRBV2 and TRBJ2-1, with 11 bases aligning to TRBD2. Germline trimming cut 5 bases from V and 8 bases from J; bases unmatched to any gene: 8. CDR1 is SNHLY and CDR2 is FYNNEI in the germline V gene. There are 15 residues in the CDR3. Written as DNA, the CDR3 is TGTGCCAGCAGTCCGCTAGCGGGAGGATACTATGAGCAGTTCTTC. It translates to CASSPLAGGYYEQFF.

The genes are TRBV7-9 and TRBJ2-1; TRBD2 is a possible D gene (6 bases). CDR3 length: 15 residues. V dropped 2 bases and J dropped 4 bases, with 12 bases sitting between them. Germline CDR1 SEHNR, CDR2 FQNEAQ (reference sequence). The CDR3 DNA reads TGTGCCAGCAGCTTACGGTCTAGCGCTTACAATGAGCAGTTCTTC. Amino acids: CASSLRSSAYNEQFF.

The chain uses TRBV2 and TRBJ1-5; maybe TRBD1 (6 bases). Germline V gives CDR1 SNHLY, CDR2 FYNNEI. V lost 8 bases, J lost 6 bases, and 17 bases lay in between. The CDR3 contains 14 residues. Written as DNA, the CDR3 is TGTGCCAGCTCCTACGGGGGGGGCGTTCAGCCCCAGCATTTT. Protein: CASSYGGGVQPQHF.

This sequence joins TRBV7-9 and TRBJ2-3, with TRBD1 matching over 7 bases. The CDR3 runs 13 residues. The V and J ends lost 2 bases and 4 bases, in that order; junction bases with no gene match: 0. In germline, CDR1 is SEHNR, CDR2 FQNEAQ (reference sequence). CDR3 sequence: CASSLQGADTQYF. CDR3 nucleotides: TGTGCCAGCAGCTTACAGGGGGCAGATACGCAGTATTTT.

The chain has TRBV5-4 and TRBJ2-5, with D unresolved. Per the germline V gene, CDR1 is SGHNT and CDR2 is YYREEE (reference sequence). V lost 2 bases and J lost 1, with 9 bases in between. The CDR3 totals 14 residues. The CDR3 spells CASSLEWAQETQYF. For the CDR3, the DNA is TGTGCCAGCAGCTTAGAATGGGCCCAAGAGACCCAGTACTTC.

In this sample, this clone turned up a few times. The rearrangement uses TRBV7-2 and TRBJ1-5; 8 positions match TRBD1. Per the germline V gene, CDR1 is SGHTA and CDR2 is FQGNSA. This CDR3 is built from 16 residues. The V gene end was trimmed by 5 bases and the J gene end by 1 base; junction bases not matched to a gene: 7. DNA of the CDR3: TGTGCCAGCAGCCTGGACAGGGCTCGAAGCAATCAGCCCCAGCATTTT. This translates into CASSLDRARSNQPQHF.

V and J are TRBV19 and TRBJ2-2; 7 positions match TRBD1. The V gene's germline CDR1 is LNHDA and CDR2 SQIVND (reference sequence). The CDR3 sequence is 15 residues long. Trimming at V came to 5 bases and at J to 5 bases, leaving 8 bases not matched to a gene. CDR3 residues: CASSVPTGSTGELFF. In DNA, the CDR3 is TGTGCCAGTAGTGTTCCGACAGGGAGTACCGGGGAGCTGTTTTTT.